This T cell receptor (beta chain) emerged from a study of PD-L1 blockade in urothelial cancer. Study summary: Blood was subjected to analysis at 3 weeks (second dose) and 6 weeks following treatment start. Study outcomes and limitations: A below-median TCR clonality in blood before treatment predicted better survival.

Added to each PCR by spiking were synthetic TCR analog templates. Repertoires were generated with immunoSEQ multiplex PCR, while TCRdb's copy carries only in-frame clones and drops some. In the table there are about 23,000 clones, around nine tenths of which are singletons. Comments on this clone: Its antigen is unidentified.

Documented time point: peripheral blood 6 weeks after treatment start. For each patient, 1 to 8 samples were obtained, pretreatment and on-treatment. The length of the CDR3 is 13 residues. Germline V gene data show CDR1 as SGHNT and CDR2 as YYREEE (reference sequence). The V end lost 4 bases, the J end lost 2 bases, and 9 bases lay between the germline ends. The sequence was obtained from a woman aged 60 to 75 with urothelial cancer. The rearrangement joins TRBV5-4 to TRBJ1-2; unclear D gene. Sequenced material: PBMCs, taken around atezolizumab (anti-PD-L1) treatment. The CDR3 is CASSKEINYGYTF. The DNA for the CDR3 is TGTGCCAGCAGCAAAGAGATAAACTATGGCTACACCTTC.